The clone carrying this TCR beta chain was found a few times. The antigen is undetermined. This entry belongs to a study of CD8 T cells in ankylosing spondylitis. Whole-study results and caveats: Disease-linked clones were found to be CD8+ and relatively rare in peripheral blood.

Germline assignment: CDR1 SEHNR and CDR2 FQNEAQ (reference sequence). Trimming removed 9 bases at V and 0 bases at J, with 10 bases between. The CDR3 is 13 amino acids. Via MiXCR, TCRdb re-called the 5' RACE reads, giving one row per CDR3 protein. The sample yields 290,000 or so distinct CDR3 sequences, 20% seen once. The receptor's source is a female donor with ankylosing spondylitis or in good health (not recorded which). Sample: blood, either unsorted or a sorted T cell fraction (not recorded which). J is TRBJ2-3 and V is TRBV7-9; no clear D. CDR3 nucleotides: TGTGCCAGTCTCAAGACGAGCACAGATACGCAGTATTTT. Translating gives CASLKTSTDTQYF.